One sample yielded the 6 T cell receptor beta chains listed below, sequenced in a study of Ad26.COV2.S vaccination and SARS-CoV-2 variants. Here immunoSEQ multiplex PCR was the method, and the copy in TCRdb shows in-frame clones only, minus some. This sample has around 400,000 clones, with roughly 90% found just once. As to treatment: about 20 received Ad26.COV2.S at low or high dose, single or two shots; 5 received placebo; per-sample allocation not given. Day 63 following the first vaccine or placebo injection was when the samples were taken. Sequenced here: peripheral blood, sampled in a trial of Ad26.COV2.S vaccine versus placebo. The receptors were gathered from a person between 18 and 59 years old who received the Ad26.COV2.S COVID-19 vaccine or a placebo.

This clone was counted only a few times. The J gene is TRBJ2-2, the V gene TRBV5-6, with TRBD1 matching 11 bases. Germline V lookup: CDR1 SGHDT, CDR2 YYEEEE. With 4 bases clipped from V and 2 bases from J, the junction kept 7 bases outside the gene matches. The CDR3 extends over 17 amino acids. The DNA for the CDR3 is TGTGCCAGCAGCCTAACCGGACAGGGGGCAAACACCGGGGAGCTGTTTTTT. This codes for CASSLTGQGANTGELFF. The complete variable domain, with remaining parts taken from reference TRBV5-6 and TRBJ2-2, reads DAGVTQSPTHLIKTRGQQVTLRCSPKSGHDTVSWYQQALGQGPQFIFQYYEEEERQRGNFPDRFSGHQFPNYSSELNVNALLLGDSALYLCASSLTGQGANTGELFFGEGSRLTVL.

This chain uses TRBV25-1 with TRBJ2-6; tentatively, D is TRBD1 (6 bases). The CDR3 has 17 amino acids. V lost 8 bases and J 0 bases, leaving 17 bases between the germline ends. Germline CDR1 and CDR2: MGHDK and SYGVNS. Written as DNA, the CDR3 is TGTGCCAGCGGGGGACACACTGGGGCCTCTGGGGCCAACGTCCTGACTTTC. Protein product: CASGGHTGASGANVLTF.

This CDR3 is CASRRSEGEVGTGELFF. CDR3 nucleotide sequence: TGTGCCAGTAGGAGGTCAGAGGGGGAGGTAGGGACCGGGGAGCTGTTTTTT. The V call is TRBV19, the J call TRBJ2-2; D is possibly TRBD1 or TRBD2 (6 bases each). Germline V gene sequence: CDR1 LNHDA, CDR2 SQIVND (reference sequence). Trimming left V 6 bases short and J 5 bases short, with 22 bases between. The CDR3 consists of 17 residues.

This chain connects TRBV7-9 to TRBJ1-2, with D unclear. Germline assignment: CDR1 SEHNR and CDR2 FQNEAQ (reference sequence). This CDR3 is 12 amino acids long. The V and J ends lost 2 bases and 6 bases respectively, with 7 bases between them. CDR3 bases: TGTGCCAGCAGCTTACAGCCTAATGGCTACACCTTC. Protein product: CASSLQPNGYTF.

Written as DNA, the CDR3 is TGCAGCATCCTGCGGGGGAGTGCGCCCTACGAGCAGTACTTC. Residues: CSILRGSAPYEQYF. The rearrangement uses TRBV29-1 and TRBJ2-7; 7 nucleotides align to TRBD2. Per the germline V gene, CDR1 is SQVTM and CDR2 is ANQGSEA. The junction had 12 bases not matched to a gene; V was cut back by 8 bases and J by 2 bases. The CDR3 runs 14 residues.

This chain uses TRBV5-1 with TRBJ2-7; TRBD2 might be the D (6 bases). The V end lost 4 bases, the J end lost 5 bases, and 16 bases lay between the germline ends. The CDR3 has 14 amino acids. From germline, CDR1 is SGHRS and CDR2 YFSETQ. The CDR3 loop reads CASSRIGGPHEQYF. CDR3 coding DNA: TGCGCCAGCAGCAGAATCGGGGGTCCCCACGAGCAGTACTTC.